This T cell receptor (beta chain) was obtained from a study of shared clonotypes between healthy human individuals. The study enrolled healthy HIV-negative adults without recent acute infections or vaccinations as donors. All donors were Caucasian adults living in Nashville, Tennessee. CD45RA+ naive and CD45RA-negative memory subsets were separated from CD4+ cells. The study's findings and limits: Some naive CD4 clonotypes, around 4.9%, turned up in common across a few donors.

Sequencing was performed with immunoSEQ multiplex PCR; in TCRdb, only in-frame clones are kept and a portion is missing. This sample yields approximately 980,000 clones, of which over 75% are seen a single time; about 1.5% belongs to the top ten. V lost 5 bases and J lost 8, with 15 bases in between. Germline-derived CDR1 and CDR2 are MDHEN and SYDVKM. This CDR3 has 13 amino acids. This clone appeared a few times. Its matching antigen is unknown. The chain joins TRBV28 to TRBJ1-2, with a weak D call TRBD1 (6 bases). This TCR was sampled from a man aged 18 to 30 in good health. The sequenced sample consisted of memory CD4+ T cells sorted from blood. Subset indicated: CD45RA-negative fraction. The CDR3 DNA reads TGTGCCAGCAGTGGGGACAATCAAAAAGGCTACACCTTC. It is translated as CASSGDNQKGYTF.